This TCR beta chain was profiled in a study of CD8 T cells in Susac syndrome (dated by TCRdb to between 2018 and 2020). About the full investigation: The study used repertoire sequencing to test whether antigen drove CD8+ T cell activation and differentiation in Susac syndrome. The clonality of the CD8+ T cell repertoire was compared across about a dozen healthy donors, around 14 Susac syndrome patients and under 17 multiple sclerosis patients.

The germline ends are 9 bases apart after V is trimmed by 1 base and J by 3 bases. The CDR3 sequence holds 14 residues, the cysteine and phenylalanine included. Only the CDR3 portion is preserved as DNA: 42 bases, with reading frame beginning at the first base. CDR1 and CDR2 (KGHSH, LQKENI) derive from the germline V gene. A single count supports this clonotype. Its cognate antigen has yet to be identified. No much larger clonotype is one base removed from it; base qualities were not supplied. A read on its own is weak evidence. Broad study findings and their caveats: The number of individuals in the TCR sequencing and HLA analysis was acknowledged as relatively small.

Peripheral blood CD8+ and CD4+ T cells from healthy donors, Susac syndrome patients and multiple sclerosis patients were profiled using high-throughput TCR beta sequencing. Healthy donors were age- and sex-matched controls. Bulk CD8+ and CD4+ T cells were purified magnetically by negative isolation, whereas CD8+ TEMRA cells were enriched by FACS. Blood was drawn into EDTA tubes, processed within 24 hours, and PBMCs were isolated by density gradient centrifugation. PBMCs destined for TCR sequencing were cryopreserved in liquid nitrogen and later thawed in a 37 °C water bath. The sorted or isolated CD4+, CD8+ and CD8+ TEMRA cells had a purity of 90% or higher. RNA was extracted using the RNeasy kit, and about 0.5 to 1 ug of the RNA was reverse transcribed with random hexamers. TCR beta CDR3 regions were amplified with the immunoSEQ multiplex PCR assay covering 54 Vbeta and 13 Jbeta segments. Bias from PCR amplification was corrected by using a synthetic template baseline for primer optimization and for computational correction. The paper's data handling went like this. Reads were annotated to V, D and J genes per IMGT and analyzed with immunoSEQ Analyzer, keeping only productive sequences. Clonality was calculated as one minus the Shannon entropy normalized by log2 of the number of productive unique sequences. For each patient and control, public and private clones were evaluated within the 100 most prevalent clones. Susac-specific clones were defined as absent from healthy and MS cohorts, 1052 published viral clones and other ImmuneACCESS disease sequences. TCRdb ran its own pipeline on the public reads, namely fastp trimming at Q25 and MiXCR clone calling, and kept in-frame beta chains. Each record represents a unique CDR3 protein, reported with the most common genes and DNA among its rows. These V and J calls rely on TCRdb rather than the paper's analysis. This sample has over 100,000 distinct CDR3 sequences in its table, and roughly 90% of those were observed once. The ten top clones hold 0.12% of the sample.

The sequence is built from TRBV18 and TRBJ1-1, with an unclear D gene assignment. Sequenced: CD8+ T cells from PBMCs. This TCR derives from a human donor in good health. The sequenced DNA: TGTGCCAGCTCACCACAGAATCGGGACACTGAAGCTTTCTTT. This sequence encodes CASSPQNRDTEAFF.